The source of this T cell receptor (beta chain) is a study of CXCR3-negative and CXCR3-positive naive CD8 T cells. Study as a whole: Total TRB output reached 110 million to 150 million reads, about 1.5 +/- 0.3 million per library.

5' RACE with UMI labels generated the TRB cDNA libraries. TCRdb reanalyzed the 5' RACE reads, giving one entry per CDR3 protein sequence and no DNA. Reported are around 40,000 distinct CDR3 sequences; the ten largest clones contain roughly 14%. The CDR3 contains 14 residues. CDR1 and CDR2 (germline): SEHNR, FQNEAQ (reference sequence). Note on this clonotype: Antigen: not known.

Study-wide points: Naive CXCR3-positive and CXCR3-negative cells shared similar TRBV-TRBJ usage, unlike memory cells. High diversity, comparable across both naive subsets, contrasted with much lower diversity in memory CD8+ cells.

The chain carries TRBV7-9 and TRBJ1-4; the TCRdb D gene call, TRBD1, has no DNA to confirm it. The clonotype originates from a human donor in good health. Some clones in this sample may be carry-over from other donors' samples. The sequenced sample consisted of memory CD8+ T cells from blood. CDR3 sequence: CASSSDSGSEKLFF.